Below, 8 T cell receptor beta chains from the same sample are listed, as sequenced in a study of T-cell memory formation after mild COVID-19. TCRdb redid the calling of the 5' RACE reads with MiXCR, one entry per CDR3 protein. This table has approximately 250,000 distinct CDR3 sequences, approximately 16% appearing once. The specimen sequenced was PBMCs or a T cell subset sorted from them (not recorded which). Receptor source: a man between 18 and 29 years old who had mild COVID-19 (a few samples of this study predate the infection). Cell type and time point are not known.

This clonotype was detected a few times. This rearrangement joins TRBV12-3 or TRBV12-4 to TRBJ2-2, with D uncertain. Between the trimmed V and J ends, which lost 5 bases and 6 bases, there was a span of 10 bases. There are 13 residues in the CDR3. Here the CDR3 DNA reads TGTGCCAGCAGTCAAGATGTGGCCGGGGAGCTGTTTTTT. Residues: CASSQDVAGELFF.

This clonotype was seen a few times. CDR3 sequence (DNA): TGCAGTGCTAGAGATTCGGGGCGTGGGAGCAATCAGCCCCAGCATTTT. It translates to CSARDSGRGSNQPQHF. The V and J genes are TRBV20-1 and TRBJ1-5; possible D gene TRBD1, 5 bases. Trimming left V 0 bases short and J 1 base short, with 13 bases between. CDR1 DFQATT and CDR2 SNEGSKA come from the germline V gene (reference sequence). This CDR3 contains 16 residues.

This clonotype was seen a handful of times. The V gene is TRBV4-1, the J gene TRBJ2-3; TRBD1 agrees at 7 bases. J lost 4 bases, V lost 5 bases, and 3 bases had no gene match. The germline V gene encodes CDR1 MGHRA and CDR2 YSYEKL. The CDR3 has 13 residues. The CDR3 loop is CASSEGAPDTQYF. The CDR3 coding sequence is TGCGCCAGCAGCGAGGGGGCTCCAGATACGCAGTATTTT.

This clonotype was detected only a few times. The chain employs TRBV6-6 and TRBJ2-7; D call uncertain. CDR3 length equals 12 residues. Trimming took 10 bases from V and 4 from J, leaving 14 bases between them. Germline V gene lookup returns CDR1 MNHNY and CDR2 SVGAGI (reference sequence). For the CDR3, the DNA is TGTGCCACCGCTGACCCCCCGTACGAGCAGTACTTC. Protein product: CATADPPYEQYF.

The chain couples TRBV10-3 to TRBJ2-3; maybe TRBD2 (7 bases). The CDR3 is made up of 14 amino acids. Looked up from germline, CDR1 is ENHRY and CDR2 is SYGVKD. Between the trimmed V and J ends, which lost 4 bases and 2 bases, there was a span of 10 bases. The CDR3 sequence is CAISGGGPTDTQYF. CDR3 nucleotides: TGTGCCATCAGTGGGGGGGGCCCCACAGATACGCAGTATTTT.

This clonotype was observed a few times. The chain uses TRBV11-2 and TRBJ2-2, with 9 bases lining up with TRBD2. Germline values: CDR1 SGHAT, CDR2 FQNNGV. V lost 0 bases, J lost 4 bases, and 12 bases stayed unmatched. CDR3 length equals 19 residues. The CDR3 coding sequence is TGTGCCAGCAGCTTAGATCAGATAACCAGCGGGGGGACCACCGGGGAGCTGTTTTTT. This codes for CASSLDQITSGGTTGELFF.

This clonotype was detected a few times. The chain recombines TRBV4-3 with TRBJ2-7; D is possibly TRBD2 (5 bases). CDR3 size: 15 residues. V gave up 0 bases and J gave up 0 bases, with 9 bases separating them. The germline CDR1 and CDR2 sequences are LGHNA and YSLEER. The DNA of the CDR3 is TGCGCCAGCAGCCAAGATTGGAGGAGCTCCTACGAGCAGTACTTC. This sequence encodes CASSQDWRSSYEQYF.

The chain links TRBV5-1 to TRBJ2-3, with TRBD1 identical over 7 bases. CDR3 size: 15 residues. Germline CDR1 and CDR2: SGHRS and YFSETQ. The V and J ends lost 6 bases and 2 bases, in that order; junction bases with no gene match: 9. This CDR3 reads CASTNTGDFTDTQYF. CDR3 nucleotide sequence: TGCGCCAGCACCAACACAGGGGATTTCACAGATACGCAGTATTTT. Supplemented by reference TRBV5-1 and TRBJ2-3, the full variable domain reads KAGVTQTPRYLIKTRGQQVTLSCSPISGHRSVSWYQQTPGQGLQFLFEYFSETQRNKGNFPGRFSGRQFSNSRSEMNVSTLELGDSALYLCASTNTGDFTDTQYFGPGTRLTVL.